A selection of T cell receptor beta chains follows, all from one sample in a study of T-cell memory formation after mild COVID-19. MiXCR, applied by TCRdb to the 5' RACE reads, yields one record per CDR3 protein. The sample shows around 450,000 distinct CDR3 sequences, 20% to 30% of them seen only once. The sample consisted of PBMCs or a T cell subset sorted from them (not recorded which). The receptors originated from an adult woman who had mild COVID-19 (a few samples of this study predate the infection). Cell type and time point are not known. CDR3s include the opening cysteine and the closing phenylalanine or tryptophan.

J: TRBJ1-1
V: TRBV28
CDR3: CASSSPRGRDTEAFF

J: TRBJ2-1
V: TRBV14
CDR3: CASSQLPGAVRDNEQFF

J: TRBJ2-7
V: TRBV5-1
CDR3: CASSLVLAGQGLSYEQYF

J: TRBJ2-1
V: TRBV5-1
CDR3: CASSRDNEQFF

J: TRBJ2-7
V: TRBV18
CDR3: CASSPGYSEEQYF

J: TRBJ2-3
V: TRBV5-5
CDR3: CASSPSRDTQYF

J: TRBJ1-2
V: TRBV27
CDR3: CASRGDNYGYTF

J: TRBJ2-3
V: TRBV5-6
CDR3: CASSLFGGAFNTQYF

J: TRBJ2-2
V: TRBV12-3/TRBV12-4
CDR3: CASSFTDRSTGELFF

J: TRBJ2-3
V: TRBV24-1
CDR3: CATSASGTDTQYF

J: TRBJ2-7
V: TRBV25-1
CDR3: CASREATSASYEQYF

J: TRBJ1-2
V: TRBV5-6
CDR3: CASSARRVYGYTF

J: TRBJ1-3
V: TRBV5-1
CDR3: CASSLPTYSSGNTIYF

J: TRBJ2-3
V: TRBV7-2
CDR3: CASSFILAGGPADTQYF

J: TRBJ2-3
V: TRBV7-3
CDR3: CASSPQSGPTDTQYF

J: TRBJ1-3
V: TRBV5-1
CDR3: CASSPGTASGNTIYF

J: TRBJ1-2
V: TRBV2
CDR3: CASKPPDGGYGYTF

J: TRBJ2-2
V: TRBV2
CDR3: CASMEGETGELFF

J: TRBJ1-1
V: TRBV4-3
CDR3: CASCRDLNTEAFF

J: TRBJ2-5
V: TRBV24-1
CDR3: CATSELAGGGETQYF

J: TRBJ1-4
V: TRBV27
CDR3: CASGTGNPNEKLFF

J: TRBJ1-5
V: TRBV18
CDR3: CASSLTNNRNQPQHF

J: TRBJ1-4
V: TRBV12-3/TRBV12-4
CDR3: CASSPATGWVTNEKLFF

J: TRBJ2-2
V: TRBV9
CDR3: CASSVDEGGGAGELFF

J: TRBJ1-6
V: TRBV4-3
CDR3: CASSPGRRPDLPLHF

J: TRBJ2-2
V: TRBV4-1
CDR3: CASSQVTGVANTGELFF

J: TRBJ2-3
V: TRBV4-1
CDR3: CASSQVTDDTQYF

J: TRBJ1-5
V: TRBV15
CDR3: CATSRAGQGTMAQHF

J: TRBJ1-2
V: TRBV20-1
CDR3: CSARGQGRSYTF

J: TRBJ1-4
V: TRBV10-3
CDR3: CAISGTGLREKLFF

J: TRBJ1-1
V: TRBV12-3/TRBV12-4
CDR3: CASSRTLNTEAFF

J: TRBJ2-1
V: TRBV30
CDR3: CAWSVLGENEQFF

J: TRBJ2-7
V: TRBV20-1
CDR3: CSALSSGRYEQYF

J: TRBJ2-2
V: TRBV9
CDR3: CASSPQPNTGELFF

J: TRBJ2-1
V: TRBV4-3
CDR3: CASSKEAGPAVAEQFF

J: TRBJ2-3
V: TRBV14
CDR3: CASSLRRQDTQYF

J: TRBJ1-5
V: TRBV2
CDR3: CASSAGGSNQPQHF

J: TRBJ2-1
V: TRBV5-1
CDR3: CASRSGSQDNEQFF

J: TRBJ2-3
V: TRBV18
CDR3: CASSETGATTDTQYF

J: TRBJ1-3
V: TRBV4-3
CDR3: CASSQGAPSHTIYF

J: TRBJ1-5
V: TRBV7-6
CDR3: CASSLAVQGGGQPQHF

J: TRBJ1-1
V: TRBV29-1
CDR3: CSADSGEAFF

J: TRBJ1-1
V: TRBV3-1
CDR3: CASSQDAVPNTEAFF

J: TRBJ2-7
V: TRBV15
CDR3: CATSRPGQGSYEQYF

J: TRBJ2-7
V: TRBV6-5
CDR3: CASSYSGAYEQYF

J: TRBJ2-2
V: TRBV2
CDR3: CASSEGTNTGELFF

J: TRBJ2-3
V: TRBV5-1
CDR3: CASSFTGSSDTQYF

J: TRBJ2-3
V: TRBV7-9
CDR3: CASSVGTGFTDTQYF

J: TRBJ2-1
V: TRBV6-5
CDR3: CASSYSWESSYNEQFF

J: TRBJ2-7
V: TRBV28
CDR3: CASSLAGTGVLYEQYF